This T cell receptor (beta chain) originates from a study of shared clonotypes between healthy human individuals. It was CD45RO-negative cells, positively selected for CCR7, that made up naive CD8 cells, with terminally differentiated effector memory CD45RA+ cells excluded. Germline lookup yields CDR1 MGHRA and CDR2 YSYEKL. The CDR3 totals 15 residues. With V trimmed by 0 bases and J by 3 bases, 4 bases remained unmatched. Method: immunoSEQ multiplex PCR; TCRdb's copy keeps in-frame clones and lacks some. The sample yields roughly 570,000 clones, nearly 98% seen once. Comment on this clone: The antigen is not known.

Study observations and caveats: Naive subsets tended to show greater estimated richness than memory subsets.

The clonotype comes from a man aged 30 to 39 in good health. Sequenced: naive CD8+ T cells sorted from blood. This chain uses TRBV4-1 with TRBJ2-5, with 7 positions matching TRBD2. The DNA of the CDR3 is TGCGCCAGCAGCCAAGAAAGACTAGCCAAAGAGACCCAGTACTTC. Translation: CASSQERLAKETQYF.